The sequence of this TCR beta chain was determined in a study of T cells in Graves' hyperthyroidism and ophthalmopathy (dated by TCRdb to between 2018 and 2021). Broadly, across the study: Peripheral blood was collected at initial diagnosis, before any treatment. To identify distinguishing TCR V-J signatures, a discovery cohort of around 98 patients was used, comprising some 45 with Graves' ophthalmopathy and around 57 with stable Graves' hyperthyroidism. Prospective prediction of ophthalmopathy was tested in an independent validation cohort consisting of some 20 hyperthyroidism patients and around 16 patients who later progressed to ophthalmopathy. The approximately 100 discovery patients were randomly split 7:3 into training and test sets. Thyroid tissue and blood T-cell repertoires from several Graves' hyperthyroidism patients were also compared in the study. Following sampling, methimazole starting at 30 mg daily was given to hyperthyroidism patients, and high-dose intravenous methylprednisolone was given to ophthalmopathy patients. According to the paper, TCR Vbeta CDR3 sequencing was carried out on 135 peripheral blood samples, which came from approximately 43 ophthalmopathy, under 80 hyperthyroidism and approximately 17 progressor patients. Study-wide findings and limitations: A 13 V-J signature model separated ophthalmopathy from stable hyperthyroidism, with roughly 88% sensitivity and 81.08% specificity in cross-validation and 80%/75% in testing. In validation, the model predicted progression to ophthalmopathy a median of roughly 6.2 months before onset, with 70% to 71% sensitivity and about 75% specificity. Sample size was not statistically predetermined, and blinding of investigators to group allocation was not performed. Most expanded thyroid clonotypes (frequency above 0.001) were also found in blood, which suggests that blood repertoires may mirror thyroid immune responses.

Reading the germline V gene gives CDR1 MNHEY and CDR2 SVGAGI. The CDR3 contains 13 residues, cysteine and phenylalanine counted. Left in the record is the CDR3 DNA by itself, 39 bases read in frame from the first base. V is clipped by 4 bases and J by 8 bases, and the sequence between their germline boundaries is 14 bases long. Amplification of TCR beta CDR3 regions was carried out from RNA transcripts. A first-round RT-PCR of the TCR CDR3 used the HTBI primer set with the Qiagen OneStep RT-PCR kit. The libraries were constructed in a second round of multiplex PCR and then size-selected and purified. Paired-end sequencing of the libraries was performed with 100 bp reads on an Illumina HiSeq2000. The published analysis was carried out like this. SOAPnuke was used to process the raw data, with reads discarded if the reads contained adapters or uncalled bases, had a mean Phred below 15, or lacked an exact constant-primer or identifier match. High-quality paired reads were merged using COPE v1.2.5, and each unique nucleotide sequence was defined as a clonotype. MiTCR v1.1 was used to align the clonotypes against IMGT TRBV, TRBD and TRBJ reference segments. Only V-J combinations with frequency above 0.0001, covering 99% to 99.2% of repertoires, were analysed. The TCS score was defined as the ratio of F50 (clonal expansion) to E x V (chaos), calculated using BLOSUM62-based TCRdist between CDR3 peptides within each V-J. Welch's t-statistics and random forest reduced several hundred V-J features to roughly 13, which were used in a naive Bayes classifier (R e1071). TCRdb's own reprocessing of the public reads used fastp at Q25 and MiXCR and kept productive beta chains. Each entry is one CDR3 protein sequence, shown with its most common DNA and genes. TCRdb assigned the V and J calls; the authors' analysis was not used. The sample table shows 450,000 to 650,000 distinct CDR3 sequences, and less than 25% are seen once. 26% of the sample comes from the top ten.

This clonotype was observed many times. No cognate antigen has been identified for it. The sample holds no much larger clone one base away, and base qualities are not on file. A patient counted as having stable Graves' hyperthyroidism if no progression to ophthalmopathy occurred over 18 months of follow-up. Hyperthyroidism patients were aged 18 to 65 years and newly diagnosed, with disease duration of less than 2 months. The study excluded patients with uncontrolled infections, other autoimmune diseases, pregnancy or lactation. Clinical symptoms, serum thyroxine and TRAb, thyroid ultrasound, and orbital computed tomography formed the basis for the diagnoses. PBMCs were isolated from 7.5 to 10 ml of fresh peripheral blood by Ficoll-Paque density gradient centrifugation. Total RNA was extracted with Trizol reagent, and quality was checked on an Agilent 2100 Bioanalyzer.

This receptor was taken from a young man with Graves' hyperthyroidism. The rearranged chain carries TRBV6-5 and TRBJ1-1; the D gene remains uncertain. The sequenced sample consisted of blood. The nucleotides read TGTGCCAGCAGTTCTCTACTCGACCGAGAAGCTTTCTTT. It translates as CASSSLLDREAFF.